The subject of this entry is one T cell receptor (beta chain). As to time point: newly diagnosed, previously untreated cHL patient sample. Generated by immunoSEQ multiplex PCR, the TCRdb table keeps only in-frame clones and is missing some. The sample holds about 46,000 clones, roughly 91% seen once. This specimen comes from a study of PD-1 blockade in classical Hodgkin lymphoma. Germline CDR1 reads SGHRS; CDR2 reads YFSETQ. This CDR3 is 16 amino acids long. V shed 3 bases, J shed 7 bases, and the junction held 11 bases outside the gene matches. The TCR comes from a human donor with classical Hodgkin lymphoma. The sequenced sample consisted of peripheral blood mononuclear cells (PBMCs). The chain combines TRBV5-1 with TRBJ2-1; 9 positions match TRBD2. In nucleotides, the CDR3 is TGCGCCAGCAGCTCCCCCGCTAGCGGGATTCCAAATGAGCAGTTCTTC. Protein product: CASSSPASGIPNEQFF.